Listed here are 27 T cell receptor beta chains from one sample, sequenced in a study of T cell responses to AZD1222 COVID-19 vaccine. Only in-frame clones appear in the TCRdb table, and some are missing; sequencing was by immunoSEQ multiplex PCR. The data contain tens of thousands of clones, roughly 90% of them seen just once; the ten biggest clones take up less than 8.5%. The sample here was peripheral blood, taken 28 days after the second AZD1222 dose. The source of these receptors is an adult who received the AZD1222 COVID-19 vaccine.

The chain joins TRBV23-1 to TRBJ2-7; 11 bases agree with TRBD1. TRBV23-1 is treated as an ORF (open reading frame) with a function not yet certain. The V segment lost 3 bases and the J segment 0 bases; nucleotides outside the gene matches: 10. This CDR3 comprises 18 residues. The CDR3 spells CASSHPRRGTGGSYEQYF. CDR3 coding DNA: TGCGCCAGCAGTCACCCCCGGCGCGGGACAGGGGGCTCCTACGAGCAGTACTTC.

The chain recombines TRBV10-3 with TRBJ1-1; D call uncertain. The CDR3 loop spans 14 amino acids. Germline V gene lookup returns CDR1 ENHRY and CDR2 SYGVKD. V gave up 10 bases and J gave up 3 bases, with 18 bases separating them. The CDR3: CATGKPDGYTEAFF. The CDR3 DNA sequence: TGTGCCACCGGAAAGCCCGACGGATACACTGAAGCTTTCTTT.

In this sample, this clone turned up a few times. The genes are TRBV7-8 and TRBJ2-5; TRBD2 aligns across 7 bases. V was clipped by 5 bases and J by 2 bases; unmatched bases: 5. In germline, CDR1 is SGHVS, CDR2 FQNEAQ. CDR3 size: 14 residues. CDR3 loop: CASSHGRQQETQYF. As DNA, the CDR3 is TGTGCCAGCAGCCACGGGAGGCAGCAAGAGACCCAGTACTTC.

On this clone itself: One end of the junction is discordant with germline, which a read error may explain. CDR3 DNA: TGTGCTAGCAGCTTATTCCCGGGGCCCGATACCTACGAGCAGTACTTC. Protein product: CASSLFPGPDTYEQYF. The chain couples TRBV7-7 to TRBJ2-7; either TRBD1 or TRBD2 may supply D (5 bases each). Looked up from germline, CDR1 is SSHAT and CDR2 is FNYEAQ (reference sequence). CDR3 length: 16 residues.

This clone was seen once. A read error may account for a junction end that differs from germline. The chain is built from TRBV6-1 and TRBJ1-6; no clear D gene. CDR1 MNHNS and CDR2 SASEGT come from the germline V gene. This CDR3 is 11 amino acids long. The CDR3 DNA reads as TGTGCCAGCAGTGAATTTGGAGCTCCCGCCTTT. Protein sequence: CASSEFGAPAF.

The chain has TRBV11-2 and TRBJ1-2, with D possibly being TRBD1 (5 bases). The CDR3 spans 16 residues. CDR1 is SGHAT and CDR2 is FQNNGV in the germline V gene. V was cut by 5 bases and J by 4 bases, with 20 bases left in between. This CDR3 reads CASSPTPDLGTYGYTF. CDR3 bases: TGTGCCAGCAGCCCCACCCCCGACTTGGGGACCTATGGCTACACCTTC. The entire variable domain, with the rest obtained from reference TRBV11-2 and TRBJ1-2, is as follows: EAGVAQSPRYKIIEKRQSVAFWCNPISGHATLYWYQQILGQGPKLLIQFQNNGVVDDSQLPKDRFSAERLKGVDSTLKIQPAKLEDSAVYLCASSPTPDLGTYGYTFGSGTRLTVV.

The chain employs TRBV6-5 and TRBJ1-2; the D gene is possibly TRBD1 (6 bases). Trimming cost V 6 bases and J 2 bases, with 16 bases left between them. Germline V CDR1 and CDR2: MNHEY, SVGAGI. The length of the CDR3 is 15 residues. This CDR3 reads CASSDRQVGNYGYTF. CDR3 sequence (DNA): TGTGCCAGCAGCGACCGACAGGTTGGGAACTATGGCTACACCTTC.

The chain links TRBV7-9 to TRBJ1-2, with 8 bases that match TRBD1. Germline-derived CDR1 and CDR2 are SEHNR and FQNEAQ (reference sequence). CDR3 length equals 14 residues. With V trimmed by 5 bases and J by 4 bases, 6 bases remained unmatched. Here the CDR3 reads CASSGTGYTYGYTF. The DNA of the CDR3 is TGTGCCAGCAGCGGGACAGGTTACACCTATGGCTACACCTTC.

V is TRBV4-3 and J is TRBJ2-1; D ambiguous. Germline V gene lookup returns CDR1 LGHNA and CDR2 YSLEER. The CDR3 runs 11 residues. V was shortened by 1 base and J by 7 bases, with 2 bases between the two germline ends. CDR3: CASSQGNEQFF. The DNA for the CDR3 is TGCGCCAGCAGCCAAGGGAATGAGCAGTTCTTC.

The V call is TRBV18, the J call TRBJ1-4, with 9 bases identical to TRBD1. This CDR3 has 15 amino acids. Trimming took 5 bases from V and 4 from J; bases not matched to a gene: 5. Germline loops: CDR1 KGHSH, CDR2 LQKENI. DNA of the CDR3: TGTGCCAGCTCATCTAGGACAGGGGTTAATGAAAAACTGTTTTTT. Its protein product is CASSSRTGVNEKLFF.

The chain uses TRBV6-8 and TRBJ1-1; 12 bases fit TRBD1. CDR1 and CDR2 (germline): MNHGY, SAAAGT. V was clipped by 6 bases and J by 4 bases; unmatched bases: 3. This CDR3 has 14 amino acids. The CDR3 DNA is TGTGCCAGCAGCCAGGGACAGGGGGCCACTGAAGCTTTCTTT. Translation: CASSQGQGATEAFF.

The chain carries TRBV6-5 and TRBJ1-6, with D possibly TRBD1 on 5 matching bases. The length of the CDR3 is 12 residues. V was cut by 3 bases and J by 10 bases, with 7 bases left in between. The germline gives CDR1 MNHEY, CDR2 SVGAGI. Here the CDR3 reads CASSYRGSPLHF. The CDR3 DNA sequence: TGTGCCAGCAGTTATAGGGGCTCACCCCTCCACTTT.

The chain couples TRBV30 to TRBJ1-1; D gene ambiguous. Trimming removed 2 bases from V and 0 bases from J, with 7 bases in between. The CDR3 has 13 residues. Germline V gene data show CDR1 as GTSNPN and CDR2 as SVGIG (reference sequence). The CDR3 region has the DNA TGTGCCTGGAGTTTGATTATGAACACTGAAGCTTTCTTT. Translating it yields CAWSLIMNTEAFF. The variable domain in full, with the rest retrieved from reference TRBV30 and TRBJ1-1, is SQTIHQWPATLVQPVGSPLSLECTVEGTSNPNLYWYRQAAGRGLQLLFYSVGIGQISSEVPQNLSASRPQDRQFILSSKKLLLSDSGFYLCAWSLIMNTEAFFGQGTRLTVV.

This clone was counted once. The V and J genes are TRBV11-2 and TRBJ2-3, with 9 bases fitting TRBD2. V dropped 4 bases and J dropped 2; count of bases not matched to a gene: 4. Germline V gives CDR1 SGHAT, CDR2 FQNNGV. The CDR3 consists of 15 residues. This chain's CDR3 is CASSSTSGLTDTQYF. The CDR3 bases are TGTGCCAGCAGCTCGACTAGCGGTCTCACAGATACGCAGTATTTT.

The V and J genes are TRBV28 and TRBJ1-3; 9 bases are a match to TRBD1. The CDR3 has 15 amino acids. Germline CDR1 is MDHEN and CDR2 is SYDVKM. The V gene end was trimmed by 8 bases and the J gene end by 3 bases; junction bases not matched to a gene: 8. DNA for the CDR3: TGTGCCAGCCGGGACAGGGTGGCCGGTGGAAACACCATATATTTT. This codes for CASRDRVAGGNTIYF.

The CDR3 protein is CASRLGRNEQFF. The CDR3 nucleotides read TGTGCCAGCAGGCTGGGGCGGAATGAGCAGTTCTTC. This chain connects TRBV27 to TRBJ2-1; maybe TRBD1 (5 bases). The germline V gene encodes CDR1 MNHEY and CDR2 SMNVEV (reference sequence). Deletions cut 6 bases from V and 7 bases from J, with 10 bases between. The CDR3 has 12 amino acids.

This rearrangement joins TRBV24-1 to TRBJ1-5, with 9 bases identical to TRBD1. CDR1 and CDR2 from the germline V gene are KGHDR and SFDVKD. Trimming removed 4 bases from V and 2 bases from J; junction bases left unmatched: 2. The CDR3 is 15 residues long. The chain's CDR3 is CATSDRTGGNQPQHF. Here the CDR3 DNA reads TGTGCCACCAGTGACCGGACAGGGGGCAATCAGCCCCAGCATTTT.

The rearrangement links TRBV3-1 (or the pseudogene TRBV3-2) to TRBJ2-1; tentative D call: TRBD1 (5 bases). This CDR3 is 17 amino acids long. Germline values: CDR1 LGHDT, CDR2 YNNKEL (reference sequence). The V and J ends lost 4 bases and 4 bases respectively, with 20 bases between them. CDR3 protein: CASSPASRERFYNEQFF. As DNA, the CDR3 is TGTGCCAGCAGCCCGGCCAGCAGGGAAAGATTTTACAATGAGCAGTTCTTC.

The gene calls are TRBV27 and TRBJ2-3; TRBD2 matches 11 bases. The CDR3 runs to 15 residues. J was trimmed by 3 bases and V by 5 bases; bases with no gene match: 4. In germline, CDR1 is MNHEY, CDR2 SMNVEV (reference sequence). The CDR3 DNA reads TGTGCCAGCAGTCCGACTAGCGGGATTACAGATACGCAGTATTTT. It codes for CASSPTSGITDTQYF.

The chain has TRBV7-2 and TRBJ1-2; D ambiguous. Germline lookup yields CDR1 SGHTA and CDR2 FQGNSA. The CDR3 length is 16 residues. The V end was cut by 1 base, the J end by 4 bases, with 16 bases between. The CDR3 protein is CASSLGGSSRRYGYTF. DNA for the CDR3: TGTGCCAGCAGCTTAGGAGGTTCTAGCAGGCGCTATGGCTACACCTTC.

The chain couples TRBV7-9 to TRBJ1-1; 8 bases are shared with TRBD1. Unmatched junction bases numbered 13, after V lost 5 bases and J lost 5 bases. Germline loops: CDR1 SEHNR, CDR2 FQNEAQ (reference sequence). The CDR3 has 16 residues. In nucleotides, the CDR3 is TGTGCCAGCAGCCCTACCGTAAGACAGGGGAGGACTGAAGCTTTCTTT. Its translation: CASSPTVRQGRTEAFF.

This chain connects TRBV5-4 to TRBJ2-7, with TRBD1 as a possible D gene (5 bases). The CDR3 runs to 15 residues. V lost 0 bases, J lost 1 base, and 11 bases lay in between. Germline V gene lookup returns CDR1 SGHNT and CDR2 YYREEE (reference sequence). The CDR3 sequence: CASSLGRGGSYEQYF. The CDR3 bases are TGTGCCAGCAGCTTGGGAAGGGGTGGATCCTACGAGCAGTACTTC.

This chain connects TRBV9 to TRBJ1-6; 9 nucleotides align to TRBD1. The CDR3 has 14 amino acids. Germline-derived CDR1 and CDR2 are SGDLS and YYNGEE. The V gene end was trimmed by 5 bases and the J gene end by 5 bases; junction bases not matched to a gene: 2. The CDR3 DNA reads TGTGCCAGCAGGGGACAGGGAAATAATTCACCCCTCCACTTT. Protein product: CASRGQGNNSPLHF.

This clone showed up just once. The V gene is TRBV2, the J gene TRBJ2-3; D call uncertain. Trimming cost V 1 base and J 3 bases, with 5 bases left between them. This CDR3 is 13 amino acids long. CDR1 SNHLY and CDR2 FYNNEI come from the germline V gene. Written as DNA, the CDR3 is TGTGCCAGCAGTGAAGAGATAACAGATACGCAGTATTTT. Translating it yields CASSEEITDTQYF.

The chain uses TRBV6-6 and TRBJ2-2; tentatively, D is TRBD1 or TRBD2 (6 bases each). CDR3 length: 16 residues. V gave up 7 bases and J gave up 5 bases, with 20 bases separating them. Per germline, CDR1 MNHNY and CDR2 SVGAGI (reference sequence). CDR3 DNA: TGTGCCAGCACTCACCCGGGGGCAGCGATGACCGGGGAGCTGTTTTTT. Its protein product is CASTHPGAAMTGELFF.

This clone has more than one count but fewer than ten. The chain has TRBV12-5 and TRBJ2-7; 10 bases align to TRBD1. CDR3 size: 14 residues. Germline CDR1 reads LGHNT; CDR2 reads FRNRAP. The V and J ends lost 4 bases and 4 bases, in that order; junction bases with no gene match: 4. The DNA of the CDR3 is TGTGCTAGTGGTTCAGACAGGGGGCGTTACGAGCAGTACTTC. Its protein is CASGSDRGRYEQYF.

CDR3 bases: TGTGCCAGCAGCTTTATGGACAATCAGCCCCAGCATTTT. It is translated as CASSFMDNQPQHF. The J gene is TRBJ1-5, the V gene TRBV12-1. TRBV12-1 is listed as a pseudogene. The CDR3 has 13 amino acids.